The T cell receptor beta chain described here comes from a study of cytomegalovirus exposure and HLA in healthy donors. This clone was observed a few times. The antigen remains unidentified. General observations from the study: The classifier, whose performance was assessed in both the original and validation cohorts, reportedly diagnosed cytomegalovirus status with high specificity and sensitivity. TCR beta V- and J-gene trimming, according to a later analysis, was linked to a missense DCLRE1C variant. Several top significant clusters appeared, in a later analysis, to be linked to common viral pathogens. Reported findings show TCR beta sequences accurately forecast HLA-A and HLA-B alleles in most subjects.

Primers for the PCR totalled 60 Vbeta and 13 Jbeta. Profiling relied on immunoSEQ multiplex PCR, and the TCRdb table lists in-frame clones only, not all of them. The table includes over 150,000 clones, approximately 80% detected once. There are 15 residues in the CDR3. V lost 3 bases, J lost 7 bases, and 16 bases lay in between. CDR1 is MNHNS, CDR2 SASEGT, per germline. This receptor was taken from a man aged 18 to 29 in good health and CMV-seronegative. The chain recombines TRBV6-1 with TRBJ2-1, with D tentatively TRBD2 (7 bases). The source material was PBMCs. The CDR3 DNA reads TGTGCCAGCAGTGATGCCGGGGGGCCGCGGAATGAGCAGTTCTTC. Translating gives CASSDAGGPRNEQFF.